This T cell receptor (beta chain) was recovered during a study of blood T cell repertoires in COVID-19. Study as a whole: Collection of acute and convalescent COVID-19 samples took place in the United States, Italy and Spain. Sample material is recorded as cDNA or gDNA derived from T cells, B-cell-depleted T cells, or PBMCs.

Generated by immunoSEQ multiplex PCR, the TCRdb table keeps only in-frame clones and is missing some. The sample yields roughly 250,000 clones, 86% seen once. Looked up from germline, CDR1 is SQVTM and CDR2 is ANQGSEA. CDR3 length: 14 residues. J gave up 0 bases and V 3 bases, and 4 bases lay outside the gene matches. The receptor's source is a woman aged 30 to 39 with COVID-19, enrolled during active disease. The chain carries TRBV29-1 and TRBJ2-7, with 8 positions matching TRBD1. The sample was peripheral blood. Here the CDR3 reads CSVETGESSYEQYF. In nucleotides, the CDR3 is TGCAGCGTTGAGACAGGGGAATCCTCCTACGAGCAGTACTTC.